This T cell receptor (beta chain) was captured in a study of blood T cell repertoires in COVID-19. Assay used: immunoSEQ multiplex PCR; TCRdb lists only in-frame clones, some missing. The sample lists 95,000 to 110,000 clones, around nine tenths seen once, with roughly 1.2% in the top ten. Germline CDR1 SGHTA, CDR2 FQGTGA. V gave up 5 bases and J gave up 3 bases, with 13 bases separating them. CDR3 length: 14 amino acids. The chain links TRBV7-3 to TRBJ1-2; tentatively, D is TRBD1 (6 bases). The sequencing sample was made of peripheral blood. The origin of this receptor is a young woman with acute or convalescent COVID-19. This chain's CDR3 is CASSPSKGDYGYTF. Written as DNA, the CDR3 is TGTGCCAGCAGCCCATCCAAGGGGGACTATGGCTACACCTTC. Supplemented by reference TRBV7-3 and TRBJ1-2, the full variable domain reads GAGVSQTPSNKVTEKGKYVELRCDPISGHTALYWYRQSLGQGPEFLIYFQGTGAADDSGLPNDRFFAVRPEGSVSTLKIQRTERGDSAVYLCASSPSKGDYGYTFGSGTRLTVV.